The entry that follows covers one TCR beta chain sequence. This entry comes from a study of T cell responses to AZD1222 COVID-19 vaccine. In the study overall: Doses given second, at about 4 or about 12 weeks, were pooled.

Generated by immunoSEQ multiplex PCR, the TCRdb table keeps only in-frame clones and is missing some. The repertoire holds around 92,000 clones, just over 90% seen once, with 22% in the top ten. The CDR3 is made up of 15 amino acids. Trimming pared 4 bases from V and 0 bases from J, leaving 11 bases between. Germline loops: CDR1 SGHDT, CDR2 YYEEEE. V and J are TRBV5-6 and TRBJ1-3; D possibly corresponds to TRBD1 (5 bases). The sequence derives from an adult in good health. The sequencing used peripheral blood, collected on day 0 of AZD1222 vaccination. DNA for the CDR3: TGTGCCAGCAGCCCGACAGCATTCTCTGGAAACACCATATATTTT. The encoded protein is CASSPTAFSGNTIYF. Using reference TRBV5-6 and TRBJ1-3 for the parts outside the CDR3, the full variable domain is DAGVTQSPTHLIKTRGQQVTLRCSPKSGHDTVSWYQQALGQGPQFIFQYYEEEERQRGNFPDRFSGHQFPNYSSELNVNALLLGDSALYLCASSPTAFSGNTIYFGEGSWLTVV.